This T cell receptor (beta chain) was captured by sequencing in a study of blood T cell repertoires in COVID-19. TCRdb's copy holds only in-frame clones and misses some; the assay was immunoSEQ multiplex PCR. The sample lists fewer than 500,000 clones, 85% to 90% occurring once. The CDR3 consists of 12 residues. V lost 7 bases to trimming and J lost 3 bases, with 13 bases between them. CDR1 SQVTM and CDR2 ANQGSEA come from the germline V gene. Specimen: PBMCs or T cells enriched from blood (not recorded which). This clonotype was obtained from a man aged 25-40 years who had recovered from COVID-19. The gene calls are TRBV29-1 and TRBJ2-7, with a weak D call TRBD2 (6 bases). The CDR3 reads CSGVVGGYEQYF. In nucleotides, the CDR3 is TGCAGCGGGGTAGTGGGGGGCTACGAGCAGTACTTC.